This T cell receptor (beta chain) is drawn from a study of identifying expanded T cells in peripheral blood (dated by TCRdb to the late 2010s). The study in broad terms: Technical replicates were generated by sequencing separate aliquots of the same genomic DNA pool, and four replicates were compared pairwise.

The germline V gene encodes CDR1 SGHNT and CDR2 YYREEE (reference sequence). From the cysteine through the phenylalanine, the CDR3 covers 17 amino acids. Just CDR3 DNA is preserved here, 51 bases in frame from base 1. Trimming accounts for 4 bases at V and 2 bases at J, while the number of junction bases matched to no gene is 11. During the collection period, no infections or other immune events were recorded for the healthy donors. Blood repertoires from healthy donors were used as a training cohort for calibrating time-dependent variance in a beta-binomial model of differential abundance of T-cell clones. The training cohort was composed of about 10 healthy donors, 3 female and 7 male. The donors were between roughly 29 and 70 years old, with an average age of roughly 43 years. Whole blood was collected from each healthy donor at three time points spaced two weeks apart and obtained from a commercial supplier. For immunosequencing, genomic DNA was extracted from whole blood that had not been sorted.

Results the study describes overall, beyond this receptor: The beta-binomial model significantly reduced the number of clones called differentially abundant and the false-positive rate across all healthy-donor time intervals. The binomial model flagged about 1.1 differentially abundant clones between technical replicates but around 15 over two weeks and roughly 19 over approximately 4 weeks. The authors expected that over much longer intervals, such as months to years, biological variance in healthy repertoires might increase even further. Across all healthy donors, variance in clone template counts between approximately 2-week samples was found to increase significantly with total template count.

TCRbeta CDR3 regions were profiled by bias-controlled multiplex PCR amplification of genomic DNA with the immunoSEQ Assay. The authors' analysis ran thus. To quantify the absolute abundance of each unique TCRbeta CDR3 region, the sequences were collapsed and filtered. Differential abundance was assessed using a binomial (Fisher-equivalent) model and a beta-binomial model in which time-dependent variance fitted from healthy donors was added. Any clone with fewer than 5 combined templates was excluded, and a clone was called differentially abundant if its Benjamini-Hochberg FDR was below 0.01. The form v = (b*log(k)+a)^2 was used to model beta-binomial variance as a function of total template count across the two samples. Entries here come from immuneACCESS through TCRdb and include only in-frame sequences with V and J called. Some clones fail to appear in such tables; in the studies checked, an unresolved V gene covers under half of the shortfall, and the cause of the remainder is unknown. Clonal size and the V and J genes are those of that table, whereas D and trimming came from the DNA. A total of about 78,000 clones appear in this sample, 88% of them only once. The top ten clonotypes cover under 20% of the sample.

Note on this clone: Its binding antigen is unknown. No base qualities exist here, and no much larger clone lies one base off it.

Sequences were obtained from blood. This TCR derives from a person aged 18-70 years in good health. Recombination linked TRBV5-4 to TRBJ1-1, with 10 central nucleotides matching TRBD1. In nucleotide form, the sequence is TGTGCCAGCAGCAATCCCGGGACAGGGGCGGTAAACACTGAAGCTTTCTTT. This yields the protein CASSNPGTGAVNTEAFF.